A selection of T cell receptor beta chains follows, all from one sample in a study of cytomegalovirus exposure and HLA in healthy donors. Libraries were prepared by immunoSEQ multiplex PCR; TCRdb keeps only in-frame clonotypes and omits some of them. This table has 200,000 to 300,000 clones, more than 75% appearing once. Sequencing was performed on PBMCs. Receptor source: a woman aged 25 to 45 in good health and CMV-seropositive. Each CDR3 is given with its conserved first and last residue. Fields, in order: clone size, V gene, J gene, CDR3 protein. A row's size may be missing; if present it is once, few, many or a size class.

>-|TRBV5-1|TRBJ2-1
CASSSQGEYNEQFF
>many|TRBV6-1|TRBJ2-3
CASSEGLGSDTQYF
>-|TRBV6-5|TRBJ2-7
CASRRQVGYYEQYF
>-|TRBV7-7|TRBJ1-5
CASSPNPGEPQHF
>-|TRBV7-3|TRBJ2-7
CASSPGGDEQYF
>-|TRBV28|TRBJ1-4
CASSPGHEKLFF
>-|TRBV10-1|TRBJ2-1
CASSPVRLAGRPVNPFF
>-|TRBV7-3|TRBJ2-3
CASSSERTDTQYF
>-|TRBV7-6|TRBJ2-7
CASSPTSGGYEQYF
>-|TRBV5-4|TRBJ1-1
CASSSQQGDGTEAFF
>-|TRBV6-5|TRBJ1-1
CASKYREGENTEAFF
>-|TRBV27|TRBJ2-6
CASSFTGAAGANVLTF
>-|TRBV5-1|TRBJ2-7
CASSLTTSTYEQYF
>-|TRBV7-6|TRBJ2-2
CASSLGSLNTGELFF
>-|TRBV11-2|TRBJ1-1
CASSFAGGEAFF
>-|TRBV5-6|TRBJ1-1
CASSFDRPPNTEAFF
>once|TRBV4-1|TRBJ2-3
CASSQDLLYTQYF
>-|TRBV6-1|TRBJ1-2
CASRGQGDYGYTF
>-|TRBV27|TRBJ2-1
CASSLGAASYNEQFF
>-|TRBV29-1|TRBJ2-3
CSVLAGGTDTQYF
>once|TRBV18|TRBJ2-7
CASSPGSSYEQYF
>-|TRBV5-6|TRBJ2-3
CASSSIRTASTDTQYF
>-|TRBV30|TRBJ2-1
CAWSGGQSAYNEQFF
>once|TRBV6-1|TRBJ1-1
CASSEARKFGSGLKTEAFF
>-|TRBV10-2|TRBJ2-7
CASSEFFPGGDEQYF
>-|TRBV5-6|TRBJ2-7
CASSLVGQGTEQYF
>-|TRBV28|TRBJ1-1
CASRLAAGTGPPEGTEAFF
>-|TRBV7-2|TRBJ2-7
CASSQTSGRDHEQYF
>-|TRBV30|TRBJ1-1
CAWTIGQGGTEAFF
>-|TRBV11-2|TRBJ2-3
CASSFSLLEDTQYF
>-|TRBV5-1|TRBJ2-1
CASSLRSQGFAEQFF
>-|TRBV7-3|TRBJ1-1
CASASDRGLTEAFF
>-|TRBV28|TRBJ2-7
CASSLDSGSGDEQYF
>-|TRBV9|TRBJ2-1
CASSGPGLAGDEQFF
>once|TRBV27|TRBJ2-1
CASSLRVSLTSGNNEQFF
>-|TRBV11-2|TRBJ1-1
CASSLVEAPEAFF
>-|TRBV7-3|TRBJ2-3
CASSLFLAGGDTQYF
>-|TRBV7-2|TRBJ2-3
CASSLNFRTSGSSTDTQYF
>-|TRBV11-3|TRBJ2-7
CASSGRTGTRNEQYF
>-|TRBV19|TRBJ1-3
CASSTYSGNTIYF
>-|TRBV18|TRBJ2-7
CASSPYSSAYEQYF
>-|TRBV2|TRBJ2-7
CASSKRPGQDSYEQYF
>-|TRBV5-6|TRBJ2-7
CASSLGGNSYEQYF
>-|TRBV27|TRBJ2-2
CASNSLAGPNTGELFF
>-|TRBV11-3|TRBJ1-1
CASSPGTGRNTEAFF
>-|TRBV27|TRBJ1-5
CASSLGTGYSNQPQHF
>many|TRBV27|TRBJ1-2
CASGGRGGFGYTF
>-|TRBV2|TRBJ2-3
CASSPGLAGSLDTQYF
>-|TRBV27|TRBJ2-1
CATTESSYNEQFF